This TCR beta chain stems from a study of cytomegalovirus exposure and HLA in healthy donors. Remarks on this clone: As yet, its antigen is unknown.

Notes on the study in general: Three CMV-associated chains proved CMV antigen-specific in vitro. TCR beta sequences numbering around 15,000 were associated with HLA alleles at 0.05 false discovery rate in a later analysis.

Germline CDR1 MNHEY, CDR2 SMNVEV (reference sequence). V dropped 4 bases and J dropped 0; count of bases not matched to a gene: 6. The CDR3 extends over 15 amino acids. The study ran its PCR with 60 Vbeta and 13 Jbeta primers. Profiling relied on immunoSEQ multiplex PCR, and the TCRdb table lists in-frame clones only, not all of them. The data contain under 300,000 clones, under 80% of them singletons. Sequencing input: PBMCs. This TCR came from a female donor in good health and CMV-seronegative. V gene TRBV27 combines with J gene TRBJ2-7; 7 bases agree with TRBD1. DNA for the CDR3: TGTGCCAGCAGTTGGGGACAGTTAAGCTCCTACGAGCAGTACTTC. Its protein product is CASSWGQLSSYEQYF.